These 29 T cell receptor beta chains share one sample of origin, sequenced in a study. MiXCR, run by TCRdb on the 5' RACE reads, gives a single entry per CDR3 protein. The profile shows 45,000 to 55,000 distinct CDR3 sequences, around 26% of them singletons. The sample consisted of tumor-infiltrating naive CD4+ T cells sorted from the breast tumor. Subset reported: naive CD4+ T cells, CD4+CD45RA+CD25-. Receptors were obtained from a female donor with breast cancer.

There are a few counts of this clonotype. CDR3 DNA sequence: TGCAGTCCGAGGGCAGCCCAAGAGACCCAGTACTTC. It codes for CSPRAAQETQYF. The rearrangement joins TRBV20-1 to TRBJ2-5, with D possibly matching TRBD2 (5 bases). Trimming took off 8 bases at V and 1 base at J, with 11 bases between the two ends. The CDR3 length is 12 residues. In germline, CDR1 is DFQATT, CDR2 SNEGSKA (reference sequence).

The gene calls are TRBV4-3 and TRBJ1-1, with 9 bases lining up with TRBD1. The V segment lost 1 base and the J segment 11 bases; nucleotides outside the gene matches: 8. CDR3 length equals 14 residues. The germline gives CDR1 LGHNA, CDR2 YSLEER. The CDR3 DNA follows: TGCGCCAGCAGCCAAGGGTTCGGGACAGGGCTGGCTTTCTTT. As protein: CASSQGFGTGLAFF.

For this clonotype: This may arise from a read error, as a much more abundant clone is one base away. The rearrangement uses TRBV10-3 and TRBJ2-2; D remains unclear. The germline CDR1 and CDR2 sequences are ENHRY and SYGVKD. There are 12 residues in the CDR3. CDR3 in DNA: TGTGCCAGCATGTCGTTCACCGTGGAGCTGTTTTTT. The encoded protein is CASMSFTVELFF.

The V gene is TRBV13, the J gene TRBJ1-3, with 7 positions matching TRBD1. The trim removed 5 bases at V and 0 bases at J, leaving 7 bases unmatched. CDR3 length: 16 amino acids. CDR1 PRHDT and CDR2 FYEKMQ come from the germline V gene (reference sequence). CDR3 in amino acids: CASSLQGVLSGNTIYF. In nucleotides, the CDR3 is TGTGCCAGCAGCCTGCAGGGGGTCCTCTCTGGAAACACCATATATTTT.

About this clonotype: Compared with germline, one end of the junction differs, possibly owing to a read error. The chain couples TRBV5-1 to TRBJ2-7; 11 bases agree with TRBD1. This CDR3 spans 15 amino acids. Germline V gene sequence: CDR1 SGHRS, CDR2 YFSETQ. The CDR3 sequence: CASSLGTGGPYEQHF. In DNA form, the CDR3 reads TGCGCCAGCAGCCTGGGGACAGGGGGTCCCTACGAGCAGCACTTC.

The sample holds a few counts of this clonotype. The gene calls are TRBV2 and TRBJ1-2; D possibly corresponds to TRBD1 (6 bases). Trimming took 2 bases from V and 8 from J, leaving 12 bases between them. The CDR3 covers 13 residues. Germline values: CDR1 SNHLY, CDR2 FYNNEI. CDR3: CASSEWPDSGYTF. The CDR3 DNA sequence: TGTGCCAGCAGTGAATGGCCGGACAGCGGCTACACCTTC.

This clonotype was counted between two and nine times. The chain recombines TRBV6-2 or TRBV6-3 with TRBJ2-1; a weak D match, TRBD2 (5 bases). CDR1 MNHEY and CDR2 SVGEGT come from the germline V gene. The V end lost 8 bases, the J end lost 4 bases, and 6 bases lay between the germline ends. This CDR3 region has 11 residues. CDR3 DNA sequence: TGTGCCAGCCGGGGTTACAATGAGCAGTTCTTC. This encodes CASRGYNEQFF.

The chain carries TRBV20-1 and TRBJ1-2; tentatively, D is TRBD1 (6 bases). Germline values: CDR1 DFQATT, CDR2 SNEGSKA (reference sequence). CDR3 length equals 15 residues. V shed 3 bases and J shed 8 bases, with 22 bases lying between them. CDR3 sequence (DNA): TGCAGTGCTAGGGCACAGGGACACGGCGGTCGCGGCTACACCTTC. Translation gives CSARAQGHGGRGYTF.

This clonotype was observed a handful of times. The chain combines TRBV9 with TRBJ2-1; D is unclear. The CDR3 loop spans 13 amino acids. The germline V gene has CDR1 SGDLS and CDR2 YYNGEE. V lost 4 bases and J 15 bases, leaving 20 bases between the germline ends. The CDR3 nucleotides are TGTGCCAGCAGCACCCCCGACCAATCCGCCCGGTTCTTC. This encodes CASSTPDQSARFF.

This clonotype showed up just a few times. This sequence joins TRBV20-1 and TRBJ2-7; D call uncertain. The ends were cut back, 3 bases at V and 4 bases at J, with 10 bases in the middle. The length of the CDR3 is 12 residues. Germline lookup yields CDR1 DFQATT and CDR2 SNEGSKA (reference sequence). The chain's CDR3 is CSARSTDYEQYF. The CDR3 DNA reads TGCAGTGCTAGGAGCACAGATTACGAGCAGTACTTC.

This clonotype was observed a few times. The chain joins TRBV2 to TRBJ1-5; TRBD1 matches at 9 bases. CDR1 and CDR2 from the germline V gene are SNHLY and FYNNEI. This CDR3 has 16 residues. With 4 bases clipped from V and 3 bases from J, the junction kept 7 bases outside the gene matches. CDR3 loop: CASSVWGQGLNQPQHF. The DNA of the CDR3 is TGTGCCAGCAGTGTATGGGGACAGGGCCTCAATCAGCCCCAGCATTTT.

The chain joins TRBV28 to TRBJ2-7; D ambiguous. Germline lookup yields CDR1 MDHEN and CDR2 SYDVKM. V was trimmed by 2 bases and J by 4 bases, leaving 12 bases between them. This CDR3 is built from 14 residues. In DNA form, the CDR3 reads TGTGCCAGCAGTTTAATACAGACACTTTACGAGCAGTACTTC. Its protein is CASSLIQTLYEQYF. Drawing the rest from reference TRBV28 and TRBJ2-7, the complete variable domain is DVKVTQSSRYLVKRTGEKVFLECVQDMDHENMFWYRQDPGLGLRLIYFSYDVKMKEKGDIPEGYSVSREKKERFSLILESASTNQTSMYLCASSLIQTLYEQYFGPGTRLTVT.

In its sample, this clonotype was seen a few times. The chain joins TRBV5-1 to TRBJ2-3, with 8 positions matching TRBD1. The CDR3 consists of 15 residues. V trimming: 3 bases; J trimming: 4 bases; junction bases outside the gene matches: 7. Germline-derived CDR1 and CDR2 are SGHRS and YFSETQ. Here the CDR3 reads CASSSGQGSADTQYF. The DNA of the CDR3 is TGCGCCAGCAGCTCAGGACAGGGCAGCGCAGATACGCAGTATTTT.

Concerning this clonotype: A junction end diverges from the germline sequence, so it may reflect a read error. This sequence joins TRBV7-9 and TRBJ2-3; D is possibly TRBD1 (5 bases). The CDR3 loop spans 15 amino acids. The germline V gene encodes CDR1 SEHNR and CDR2 FQNEAQ (reference sequence). CDR3 DNA sequence: TGTGCCAGCAGCTTTCAGGGTCGTAGCACAGATCCGCAGTATTTT. Translating gives CASSFQGRSTDPQYF.

The CDR3, as DNA: TGTGCCAGCAGCTTAAATTCAGGGGCCAGCTATGGCTACACCTTC. Its protein is CASSLNSGASYGYTF. V is TRBV7-2 and J is TRBJ1-2, with D tentatively TRBD1 (6 bases). This CDR3 is 15 amino acids long. The germline V gene has CDR1 SGHTA and CDR2 FQGNSA. Trimming pared 2 bases from V and 4 bases from J, leaving 14 bases between.

In its sample, this clonotype was seen a few times. The V gene is TRBV7-2, the J gene TRBJ1-1, with a tentative D call TRBD1 (5 bases). Looked up from germline, CDR1 is SGHTA and CDR2 is FQGNSA. Trimming stripped 5 bases from V and 1 base from J, with 17 bases between. CDR3 length: 16 amino acids. CDR3 amino acids: CASSPVRGAGNTEAFF. CDR3 nucleotides: TGTGCCAGCAGCCCCGTCAGAGGGGCCGGGAACACTGAAGCTTTCTTT. Full variable domain (remainder filled in from reference TRBV7-2 and TRBJ1-1): GAGVSQSPSNKVTEKGKDVELRCDPISGHTALYWYRQSLGQGLEFLIYFQGNSAPDKSGLPSDRFSAERTGGSVSTLTIQRTQQEDSAVYLCASSPVRGAGNTEAFFGQGTRLTVV.

V and J are TRBV5-5 and TRBJ2-7; either TRBD1 or TRBD2 may supply D (5 bases each). The V end was cut by 4 bases, the J end by 0 bases, with 11 bases between. Per the germline V gene, CDR1 is SGHKS and CDR2 is YYEKEE (reference sequence). The CDR3 is 14 residues long. The DNA for the CDR3 is TGTGCCAGCAGCGGGGCGCGGGCCTCCTACGAGCAGTACTTC. Protein: CASSGARASYEQYF.

This clonotype was counted a few times. This chain joins TRBV20-1 and TRBJ2-3, with TRBD1 as a possible D gene (5 bases). The V gene's germline CDR1 is DFQATT and CDR2 SNEGSKA (reference sequence). The V and J ends lost 3 bases and 4 bases respectively, with 17 bases between them. The CDR3 contains 15 residues. The CDR3 spells CSASFSGNVADTQYF. CDR3 sequence (DNA): TGCAGTGCTAGTTTTTCAGGGAATGTGGCAGATACGCAGTATTTT.

This clonotype was seen a few times. J is TRBJ1-5 and V is TRBV20-1; 9 bases align to TRBD1. The V gene end was trimmed by 7 bases and the J gene end by 4 bases; junction bases not matched to a gene: 2. Germline lookup yields CDR1 DFQATT and CDR2 SNEGSKA (reference sequence). The CDR3 runs to 12 residues. The CDR3 nucleotides read TGCAGTGGACAGGGGGGAAATCAGCCCCAGCATTTT. This codes for CSGQGGNQPQHF.

This clonotype was observed a handful of times. The chain employs TRBV11-3 and TRBJ2-3, with 10 bases aligning to TRBD2. CDR3 length equals 15 residues. CDR1 is SGHNT, CDR2 YENEEA, per germline. V was pared by 5 bases and J by 2 bases, with 4 bases of the junction left unmatched. Here the CDR3 reads CASSPSGGHTDTQYF. CDR3 nucleotide sequence: TGTGCCAGCAGCCCTAGCGGGGGCCACACAGATACGCAGTATTTT.

As for this clonotype: A junction end diverges from the germline sequence, so it may reflect a read error. J is TRBJ2-3 and V is TRBV18; TRBD1 is a possible D gene (6 bases). The CDR3 is made up of 13 amino acids. CDR1 KGHSH and CDR2 LQKENI come from the germline V gene. CDR3 DNA: TGCGCCAGCTCACCGCAGGGGACAGATACGCAGTATTTT. Amino acids: CASSPQGTDTQYF.

This clonotype turned up a few times. The V and J genes are TRBV5-1 and TRBJ1-4; 9 nucleotides align to TRBD1. V lost 4 bases, J lost 8 bases, and 6 bases stayed unmatched. This CDR3 comprises 14 residues. Germline V CDR1 and CDR2: SGHRS, YFSETQ. This CDR3 reads CASSDTGGEEKLFF. For the CDR3, the DNA is TGCGCCAGCAGCGATACAGGGGGCGAGGAAAAACTGTTTTTT. Filled out from reference TRBV5-1 and TRBJ1-4, the complete variable domain reads KAGVTQTPRYLIKTRGQQVTLSCSPISGHRSVSWYQQTPGQGLQFLFEYFSETQRNKGNFPGRFSGRQFSNSRSEMNVSTLELGDSALYLCASSDTGGEEKLFFGSGTQLSVL.

As to this clonotype: The junction differs from germline at one of its ends, possibly a read error. V is TRBV9 and J is TRBJ1-3; D is perhaps TRBD1 (5 bases). Germline V CDR1 and CDR2: SGDLS, YYNGEE. The CDR3 covers 18 residues. The CDR3 DNA reads TGTGCCAGCAGCCCGCAAGGGGACTTCCTTAGAACTGGAATCACCATATATTTT. This encodes CASSPQGDFLRTGITIYF.

The rearrangement uses TRBV7-2 and TRBJ2-7; 9 bases line up with TRBD1. The J segment lost 5 bases and the V segment lost 5 bases, leaving 7 bases of the junction unmatched. CDR3 length: 14 amino acids. CDR1 and CDR2 (germline): SGHTA, FQGNSA. Here the CDR3 reads CASSRDRVSDEQYF. CDR3 coding DNA: TGTGCCAGCAGCCGGGACAGGGTCTCGGACGAGCAGTACTTC.

Concerning this clonotype: In this CDR3 the conserved last residue, phenylalanine or tryptophan, is missing, so a read error is likely. This chain links TRBV5-1 with TRBJ1-2, with D possibly TRBD1 on 6 matching bases. The germline gives CDR1 SGHRS, CDR2 YFSETQ. The CDR3 totals 14 residues. V lost 6 bases and J lost 8, with 20 bases in between. The CDR3 nucleotides are TGCGCCAGCAACTCGGGACGGGGGGCGCTGGGCTACACCGTC. Amino acid sequence: CASNSGRGALGYTV.

This clonotype occurred a few times. The chain recombines TRBV7-2 with TRBJ2-5, with no clear D. Trimming left V 4 bases short and J 7 bases short, with 25 bases between. CDR3 length: 17 amino acids. The germline CDR1 and CDR2 sequences are SGHTA and FQGNSA. This CDR3 is CASSSSLFGSAVRTQYF. As DNA, the CDR3 is TGTGCCAGCAGCTCCTCGCTGTTCGGTAGTGCAGTTCGGACCCAGTACTTC. Filled out from reference TRBV7-2 and TRBJ2-5, the complete variable domain reads GAGVSQSPSNKVTEKGKDVELRCDPISGHTALYWYRQSLGQGLEFLIYFQGNSAPDKSGLPSDRFSAERTGGSVSTLTIQRTQQEDSAVYLCASSSSLFGSAVRTQYFGPGTRLLVL.

The V call is TRBV11-3, the J call TRBJ1-1; D not resolved. Germline loops: CDR1 SGHNT, CDR2 YENEEA. The CDR3 has 15 residues. Trimming pared 5 bases from V and 3 bases from J, leaving 16 bases between. CDR3 bases: TGTGCCAGCAGCCCAAACTCATTACGGGACACTGAAGCTTTCTTT. It yields the protein CASSPNSLRDTEAFF.

This clonotype was observed a handful of times. This chain joins TRBV20-1 and TRBJ2-7, with D unclear. V dropped 1 base and J dropped 5 bases, with 18 bases sitting between them. There are 15 residues in the CDR3. The germline V gene has CDR1 DFQATT and CDR2 SNEGSKA (reference sequence). This CDR3 is CSARGASFFLNEQYF. The CDR3, as DNA: TGCAGTGCTAGAGGGGCCTCTTTCTTTTTAAACGAGCAGTACTTC.

The rearrangement links TRBV7-9 to TRBJ2-7; TRBD1 agrees at 11 bases. Germline CDR1 reads SEHNR; CDR2 reads FQNEAQ (reference sequence). The CDR3 is 15 amino acids. The V segment lost 4 bases and the J segment 1 base; nucleotides outside the gene matches: 3. The CDR3 loop reads CASSYGQGASYEQYF. CDR3 bases: TGTGCCAGCAGCTACGGACAGGGGGCATCCTACGAGCAGTACTTC. The whole variable domain, remainder taken from reference TRBV7-9 and TRBJ2-7, is DTGVSQNPRHKITKRGQNVTFRCDPISEHNRLYWYRQTLGQGPEFLTYFQNEAQLEKSRLLSDRFSAERPKGSFSTLEIQRTEQGDSAMYLCASSYGQGASYEQYFGPGTRLTVT.